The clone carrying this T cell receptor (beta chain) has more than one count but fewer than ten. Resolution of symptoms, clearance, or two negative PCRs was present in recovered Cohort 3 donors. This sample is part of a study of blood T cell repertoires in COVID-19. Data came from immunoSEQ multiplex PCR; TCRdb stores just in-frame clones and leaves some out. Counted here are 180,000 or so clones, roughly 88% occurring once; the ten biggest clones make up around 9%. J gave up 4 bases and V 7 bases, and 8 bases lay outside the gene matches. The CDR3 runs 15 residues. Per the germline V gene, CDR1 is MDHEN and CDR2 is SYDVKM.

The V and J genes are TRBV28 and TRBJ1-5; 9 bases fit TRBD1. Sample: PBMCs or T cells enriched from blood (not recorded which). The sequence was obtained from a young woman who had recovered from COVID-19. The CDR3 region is CASIRGQGNNQPQHF. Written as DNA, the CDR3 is TGTGCCAGCATACGAGGACAGGGGAATAATCAGCCCCAGCATTTT.